What follows is one T cell receptor (beta chain) and its context. Antigen unknown. This sample was taken from a study of identical twins. TCRdb used MiXCR to reprocess the 5' RACE reads, holding one entry per CDR3 protein. The sample yields some 240,000 distinct CDR3 sequences, approximately 8.6% seen once. Per the germline V gene, CDR1 is MNHEY and CDR2 is SVGAGI. The CDR3 is made up of 14 amino acids. V lost 2 bases, J lost 7 bases, and 12 bases lay in between. Regarding the study as a whole: Fewer insertions marked abundant cord blood beta clonotypes; young adult naive trended weakly, memory not at all.

These data were also reused for a study on yellow fever vaccine responses in identical twins.

The specimen was CD8+ T cells sorted from blood. This TCR derives from a young woman in good health. V and J are TRBV6-5 and TRBJ2-1; D remains ambiguous. Written as DNA, the CDR3 is TGTGCCAGCAGTTACACCCTAGGAGATAATGAGCAGTTCTTC. This encodes CASSYTLGDNEQFF.